This T cell receptor beta chain is drawn from a study of early T cells in non-severe SARS-CoV-2 infection. The germline V and J ends were trimmed by 0 bases and 10 bases, with 13 bases remaining between them. CDR3 length: 13 residues. CDR1 SGHRS and CDR2 YFSETQ come from the germline V gene. This clonotype was detected ten times or more. TCRdb re-called the 5' RACE reads through MiXCR, storing one row per CDR3 protein. The top ten clones hold about 4.7% of a sample with about 39,000 distinct CDR3 sequences, 5.5% of them seen once. The source was whole blood, collected at baseline. This chain links TRBV5-1 with TRBJ1-1, with no clear D. This TCR was recovered from an adult who was a healthcare worker with PCR-confirmed SARS-CoV-2 infection or an uninfected control (not recorded which). The CDR3 sequence is CASSLATEGVAFF. The CDR3 DNA reads TGCGCCAGCAGCTTGGCCACGGAAGGAGTAGCTTTCTTT.